The 13 T cell receptor beta chains in this list originate from one sample, sequenced in a study of type 1 and type 2 diabetes patients. Amplification started from genomic DNA. Multiplex PCR with 30 forward and 13 reverse primers amplified the TCR beta CDR3. TCRdb re-derived calls from the multiplex PCR reads in MiXCR, one entry per CDR3 protein. The data show about 290,000 distinct CDR3 sequences, with over 45% seen just once and roughly 15% held by the top ten. Sequenced input: peripheral blood mononuclear cells (PBMCs). The receptors shown here come from a man aged 18 to 35 with type 2 diabetes.

The chain recombines TRBV27 with TRBJ2-1; a possible D gene is TRBD2 (5 bases). Trimming cost V 5 bases and J 0 bases, with 11 bases left between them. This CDR3 comprises 15 residues. Looked up from germline, CDR1 is MNHEY and CDR2 is SMNVEV (reference sequence). CDR3 nucleotide sequence: TGTGCCAGCAGTCTCTCCACTAGCTCCTACAATGAGCAGTTCTTC. Protein: CASSLSTSSYNEQFF.

The rearrangement links TRBV9 to TRBJ2-1; the D is unclear. The germline V gene encodes CDR1 SGDLS and CDR2 YYNGEE. The CDR3 totals 12 residues. V dropped 4 bases and J dropped 9 bases, with 11 bases sitting between them. The CDR3 reads CASSSPPLEQFF. The DNA of the CDR3 is TGTGCCAGCAGCTCTCCCCCTCTTGAGCAGTTCTTC.

This clonotype was counted a few times. The chain employs TRBV4-3 and TRBJ2-7; D possibly corresponds to TRBD2 (6 bases). The CDR3 is 17 residues long. CDR1 and CDR2 (germline): LGHNA, YSLEER. Trimming cost V 2 bases and J 2 bases, with 19 bases left between them. The CDR3 sequence is CASSQRLGPDVPYEQYF. The CDR3 bases are TGCGCCAGCAGCCAAAGACTAGGACCCGACGTACCCTACGAGCAGTACTTC.

This clonotype was recorded only once. Mismatch with germline at one junction end may stem from a read error. The rearrangement links TRBV7-9 to TRBJ2-5; D might be TRBD2 (6 bases). Germline assignment: CDR1 SEHNR and CDR2 FQNEAQ (reference sequence). The CDR3 consists of 15 residues. The CDR3 loop is CASTLNGGIQETQYF. The CDR3 DNA reads TGTGCCAGCACCTTAAACGGGGGTATACAAGAGACCCAGTACTTC.

The V and J genes are TRBV25-1 and TRBJ1-1; 8 nucleotides align to TRBD1. The CDR3 totals 15 residues. Germline trimming cut 1 base from V and 3 bases from J; bases unmatched to any gene: 4. Germline-derived CDR1 and CDR2 are MGHDK and SYGVNS. CDR3 loop: CASSEWLTGDTEAFF. The CDR3 DNA reads as TGTGCCAGCAGTGAATGGTTGACAGGGGACACTGAAGCTTTCTTT.

This clonotype was counted only a few times. The chain couples TRBV4-1 to TRBJ2-5; D is unclear. Germline V gene lookup returns CDR1 MGHRA and CDR2 YSYEKL. The CDR3 has 17 residues. The V and J ends lost 4 bases and 0 bases respectively, with 18 bases between them. The CDR3 DNA is TGCGCCAGCAGCCCAGGCGCCACGGAACAGCACCAAGAGACCCAGTACTTC. Translated: CASSPGATEQHQETQYF.

The V call is TRBV3-1, the J call TRBJ2-5, with 7 bases aligning to TRBD2. The DNA matches TRBJ2-1 better at its end, which makes the J call doubtful. CDR1 is LGHDT and CDR2 is YNNKEL in the germline V gene (reference sequence). CDR3 size: 15 residues. CDR3 sequence (DNA): TGTGCCAGCAGCCCGGGACTACCCGGGGACAATGAGCAGTTCTTC. This sequence encodes CASSPGLPGDNEQFF.

This clonotype has a handful of counts. The V and J genes are TRBV25-1 and TRBJ2-3; D ambiguous. Per germline, CDR1 MGHDK and CDR2 SYGVNS. V lost 3 bases and J 2 bases, leaving 12 bases between the germline ends. This CDR3 spans 15 amino acids. CDR3 sequence: CASSDRVQLTDTQYF. In DNA form, the CDR3 reads TGTGCCAGCAGTGATAGGGTACAACTCACAGATACGCAGTATTTT.

Only a few counts were recorded for this clonotype. The rearrangement links TRBV7-6 to TRBJ2-5; no definite D call. Trimming removed 1 base at V and 5 bases at J, with 5 bases between. This CDR3 has 12 residues. Germline V gene data show CDR1 as SGHVS and CDR2 as FNYEAQ. The CDR3 DNA sequence: TGTGCCAGCAGCTTAGTACGGGAGACCCAGTACTTC. Its translation: CASSLVRETQYF.

Only one count was recorded for this clonotype. The chain has TRBV6-1 and TRBJ1-5; D remains ambiguous. Germline V gene lookup returns CDR1 MNHNS and CDR2 SASEGT. V lost 2 bases, J lost 0 bases, and 8 bases lay in between. This CDR3 has 15 residues. The CDR3 bases are TGTGCCAGCAGTGAACGCAGTCTTAGCAATCAGCCCCAGCATTTT. This gives the protein CASSERSLSNQPQHF.

The rearrangement links TRBV19 to TRBJ1-2, with D maybe TRBD1 (5 bases). V was trimmed by 3 bases and J by 3 bases, leaving 11 bases between them. Germline CDR1 LNHDA, CDR2 SQIVND (reference sequence). This CDR3 is 14 amino acids long. The CDR3 DNA reads TGTGCCAGTAGTATTTTAGGGGCCGACTATGGCTACACCTTC. Amino acids: CASSILGADYGYTF.

This clonotype was recorded at least ten times. The V gene is TRBV15, the J gene TRBJ2-6, with TRBD1 matching 7 bases. Per germline, CDR1 LNHNV and CDR2 YYDKDF (reference sequence). The CDR3 is made up of 17 amino acids. Losses at the gene ends were 3 bases for V and 0 bases for J; bases not matched to a gene: 5. CDR3 nucleotide sequence: TGTGCCACCAGCAGCGATGGACAGGCCTCTGGGGCCAACGTCCTGACTTTC. It yields the protein CATSSDGQASGANVLTF.

This chain connects TRBV19 to TRBJ1-6; no clear D gene. CDR1 and CDR2 (germline): LNHDA, SQIVND (reference sequence). CDR3 length: 14 amino acids. V lost 7 bases, J lost 6 bases, and 13 bases lay in between. CDR3 coding DNA: TGTGCCAGTACCATGGGAAATGCTAATTCACCCCTCCACTTT. This sequence encodes CASTMGNANSPLHF.